This T cell receptor beta chain was captured in a study of T-cell reconstitution after alpha-beta-depleted transplantation in children (TCRdb year 2016). Turning to the overall study: Using TCR repertoire profiling, the study quantitatively followed how T-cell immune reconstitution unfolded in children after TCRalphabeta/CD19-depleted allogeneic hematopoietic cell transplantation. Findings and caveats that apply to the study as a whole: The apparently early alphabetaT-cell count recovery about two months after transplant was reportedly dependent on only several hundred rapidly expanded clones derived from non-depleted graft cells. The high TCRbeta diversity at day 60 in some patients was ascribed to recipient T cells and intrathymic progenitors that had survived conditioning. Over subsequent months, a decline in hyperexpanded clone frequencies was noted, and after one year, T-cell counts and TCRbeta diversity were mostly ascribed to newly produced T cells.

Libraries were constructed by PCR. Reads for this sample came from an Illumina HiSeq 2500. Molecular barcoding was employed in the preparation of TCR libraries, with unique molecular identifiers being used to normalize TCRbeta repertoire quantification. TCRdb took the public reads, trimmed them with fastp at Q25, ran MiXCR for clone calling and kept in-frame beta chains. Here each entry gathers all rows of one CDR3 protein and keeps the most common genes and DNA. The sample records under 300,000 distinct CDR3 sequences, about 9.9% of which are singletons. Clones ranked in the top ten supply about 25% of the sample. The table lists this clonotype with many counts. Its antigen specificity is not known. No clone much larger than this one lies a single base away; base qualities are absent. The cysteine opens and the phenylalanine closes a CDR3 of 13 amino acids. The only DNA kept is the CDR3, 39 bases in frame from the first base. The V and J ends are trimmed by 3 bases and 4 bases, leaving 10 bases between them. Via the germline V gene (reference sequence), CDR1 is DFQATT and CDR2 SNEGSKA.

What this sample's treatment or condition label stands for: allogeneic hematopoietic cell transplantation with graft depleted of TCRalphabeta T cells and CD19 B cells. TCRalphabeta/CD19-depleted allogeneic hematopoietic cell grafts were given to the transplant recipients, all of whom were children. This TCR was sampled from a male patient between 2 and 9 years old who had a stem cell transplant for chronic granulomatous disease, so the T cells may come from the graft donor. The rearrangement combines TRBV20-1 with TRBJ2-1; the D gene is not confidently resolved. This sample comprised peripheral blood, obtained 180 days after TCRalphabeta/CD19-depleted stem cell transplant. The CDR3 sequence is CSASLIEYNEQFF. The DNA is as follows: TGCAGTGCTAGCCTTATAGAATACAATGAGCAGTTCTTC.